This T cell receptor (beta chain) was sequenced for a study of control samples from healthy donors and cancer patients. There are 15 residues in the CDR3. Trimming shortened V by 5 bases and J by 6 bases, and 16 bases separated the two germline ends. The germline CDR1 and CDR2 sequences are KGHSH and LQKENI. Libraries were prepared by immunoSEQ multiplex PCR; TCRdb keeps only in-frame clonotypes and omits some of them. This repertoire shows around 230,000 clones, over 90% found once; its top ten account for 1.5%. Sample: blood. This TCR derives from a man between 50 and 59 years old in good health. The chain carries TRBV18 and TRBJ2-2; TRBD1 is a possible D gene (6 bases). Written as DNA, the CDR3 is TGTGCCAGCTCAGCCCTTACGGACAGCCCCGGGGAGCTGTTTTTT. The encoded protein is CASSALTDSPGELFF.